Shown below are 10 T cell receptor beta chains from a single sample sequenced in a study of CDR3 diversity in severe acne (dated by TCRdb to between 2019 and 2020). Libraries were made using PCR. The sequencing machine was an Illumina HiSeq 2000. The public reads were run again by TCRdb, first through fastp at Q25 and then through MiXCR, and only productive beta chains were kept. Rows with a matching CDR3 protein are joined into one entry that keeps the most common DNA and genes. The sample includes roughly 100,000 distinct CDR3 sequences, with more than 45% observed a single time. Around an eighth of the sample comes from the top ten. The sample taken for sequencing was blood. Receptor source: a male donor with acne.

V gene TRBV19 combines with J gene TRBJ1-1, with D possibly TRBD1 on 6 matching bases. From germline, CDR1 is LNHDA and CDR2 SQIVND (reference sequence). The CDR3 covers 15 residues. Trimming shortened V by 2 bases and J by 6 bases, and 16 bases separated the two germline ends. The CDR3, as DNA: TGTGCCAGTAGTATACCGGGCAGGGGTGACCCTGAAGCTTTCTTT. Protein: CASSIPGRGDPEAFF. The full variable domain, rest sourced from reference TRBV19 and TRBJ1-1, is DGGITQSPKYLFRKEGQNVTLSCEQNLNHDAMYWYRQDPGQGLRLIYYSQIVNDFQKGDIAEGYSVSREKKESFPLTVTSAQKNPTAFYLCASSIPGRGDPEAFFGQGTRLTVV.

The V call is TRBV29-1, the J call TRBJ2-1; 7 nucleotides agree with TRBD1. V trimming: 4 bases; J trimming: 5 bases; junction bases outside the gene matches: 2. Germline V gene lookup returns CDR1 SQVTM and CDR2 ANQGSEA. The CDR3 has 12 residues. The CDR3 region is CSVGGQNNEQFF. DNA for the CDR3: TGCAGCGTTGGGGGACAGAACAATGAGCAGTTCTTC.

The chain carries TRBV5-4 and TRBJ2-7, with D perhaps matching TRBD2 (6 bases). The CDR3 spans 13 residues. In germline, CDR1 is SGHNT, CDR2 YYREEE (reference sequence). Between the trimmed V and J ends, which lost 3 bases and 5 bases, there was a span of 12 bases. For the CDR3, the DNA is TGTGCCAGCAGCTCACTGGCGGGACACGAGCAGTACTTC. The encoded protein is CASSSLAGHEQYF.

This clonotype was found a few times. The chain links TRBV25-1 to TRBJ1-1, with a tentative D call TRBD1 (5 bases). Germline assignment: CDR1 MGHDK and CDR2 SYGVNS. With 3 bases removed from V and 1 base from J, the gap between germline ends came to 15 bases. This CDR3 has 16 residues. The CDR3 DNA reads TGTGCCAGCAGTGAGGCGGGCGCGGGGCCGAACACTGAAGCTTTCTTT. This sequence encodes CASSEAGAGPNTEAFF.

Many counts were recorded for this clonotype. This sequence joins TRBV19 and TRBJ2-7; D might be TRBD2 (5 bases). V was pared by 5 bases and J by 3 bases, with 14 bases between. Germline V gene sequence: CDR1 LNHDA, CDR2 SQIVND (reference sequence). The CDR3 covers 14 residues. The CDR3: CASSGGRNFYEQYF. DNA of the CDR3: TGTGCCAGTAGTGGAGGCAGGAATTTCTACGAGCAGTACTTC. Based on the CDR3 plus reference TRBV19 and TRBJ2-7, the full variable domain is DGGITQSPKYLFRKEGQNVTLSCEQNLNHDAMYWYRQDPGQGLRLIYYSQIVNDFQKGDIAEGYSVSREKKESFPLTVTSAQKNPTAFYLCASSGGRNFYEQYFGPGTRLTVT.

As concerns this clonotype: A read error may explain this, as a much larger clone is one base away. DNA for the CDR3: TGTGCCAGCAGTTCGCGAGGGACCCAGTACTTC. Protein: CASSSRGTQYF. The chain carries TRBV27 and TRBJ2-5; no clear D gene. CDR1 and CDR2 from the germline V gene are MNHEY and SMNVEV (reference sequence). Between the trimmed V and J ends, which lost 4 bases and 7 bases, there was a span of 7 bases. The CDR3 sequence is 11 residues long.

A word on this clonotype: The germline gene is not matched at one end of the junction; a read error may be the cause. The chain combines TRBV10-3 with TRBJ2-5, with a weak D call TRBD1 (5 bases). The CDR3 length is 15 residues. Germline values: CDR1 ENHRY, CDR2 SYGVKD. The CDR3 reads CASSYLGQGEETQYF. CDR3 coding DNA: TGTGCCAGCAGTTACCTGGGTCAGGGTGAAGAGACCCAGTACTTC.

This clonotype was picked up many times. V is TRBV7-9 and J is TRBJ2-3, with D tentatively TRBD2 (6 bases). Germline CDR1 SEHNR, CDR2 FQNEAQ (reference sequence). V lost 4 bases and J lost 1, with 9 bases in between. The CDR3 length is 14 residues. CDR3 coding DNA: TGTGCCAGCAGCTCATGGGGGGGCACAGATACGCAGTATTTT. Amino acid sequence: CASSSWGGTDTQYF.

This clonotype was found many times. The chain links TRBV6-5 to TRBJ1-6, with a possible D match to TRBD1 (6 bases). V lost 6 bases to trimming and J lost 6 bases, with 15 bases between them. The CDR3 extends over 15 amino acids. Germline V gives CDR1 MNHEY, CDR2 SVGAGI. The CDR3 sequence: CASSYRTEINSPLHF. The CDR3 DNA is TGTGCCAGCAGCTACCGGACAGAAATTAATTCACCCCTCCACTTT.

The chain has TRBV4-1 and TRBJ1-2, with a tentative D call TRBD1 (5 bases). V lost 1 base and J 3 bases, leaving 9 bases between the germline ends. CDR3 length: 14 amino acids. Germline CDR1 is MGHRA and CDR2 is YSYEKL. The CDR3 sequence is CASSQGGVDYGYTF. In DNA, the CDR3 is TGCGCCAGCAGCCAAGGGGGGGTAGACTATGGCTACACCTTC.